The subject of this entry is one TCR beta chain. Cohort assignment relied on participant-reported clinical history. These data belong to a study of blood T cell repertoires in COVID-19. In germline, CDR1 is LGHNA, CDR2 YSLEER. Trimming left V 4 bases short and J 4 bases short, with 10 bases between. The CDR3 consists of 13 residues. Only in-frame clones appear in the TCRdb table, and some are missing; sequencing was by immunoSEQ multiplex PCR. This sample has roughly 250,000 clones, with roughly 83% found just once. This TCR came from a woman aged 45-59 years who had recovered from COVID-19. The chain combines TRBV4-3 with TRBJ1-1; a weak D match, TRBD1 (5 bases). The sequencing input was PBMCs or T cells enriched from blood (not recorded which). CDR3 sequence reads: CASSRGVGTEAFF. The CDR3 region has the DNA TGCGCCAGCAGCCGGGGGGTTGGCACTGAAGCTTTCTTT.